This T cell receptor beta chain was captured by sequencing in a study of blood T cell repertoires in COVID-19. Per the original data handling: From reference gene primer amplification, estimates of nucleated cell counts were derived. Only in-frame clones appear in the TCRdb table, and some are missing; sequencing was by immunoSEQ multiplex PCR. D and trimming were read from the DNA, whereas the V and J calls and clone size are those reported in that table. The table includes roughly 380,000 clones, around 85% detected once. The ends lost 2 bases at V and 0 bases at J; junction bases unmatched: 3. The germline CDR1 and CDR2 sequences are LGHDT and YNNKEL (reference sequence). The CDR3 runs to 17 residues.

The sequenced sample was peripheral blood. This receptor was obtained from a woman aged 18-30 years with acute or convalescent COVID-19. The chain is built from TRBV3-1 (or the pseudogene TRBV3-2) and TRBJ1-4, with 10 nucleotides matching TRBD1. The CDR3 coding sequence is TGTGCCAGCAGCCAATATGGACAGGGGGCAACTAATGAAAAACTGTTTTTT. Its translation: CASSQYGQGATNEKLFF.